The clone carrying this T cell receptor beta chain was counted a few times. What it binds is not known. TCRdb itself ran the 5' RACE reads through MiXCR, one entry per CDR3 protein. The sample has 400,000 to 550,000 distinct CDR3 sequences; approximately 22% are singletons. The record originates from a study of identical twins. Study results and limitations: Researchers caution that invariant MAIT and iNKT cells could partly confound zero-insertion analyses.

Germline CDR1 is MGHDK and CDR2 is SYGVNS. The CDR3 length is 13 residues. The V and J ends lost 4 bases and 8 bases respectively, with 12 bases between them. The same data also contributed to another study, on T cells expressing NK-cell markers. That report notes: Investigators obtained TCR beta repertoires from sorted CD3+CD56+NKG2C+, CD3+CD56+NKG2C- and CD3+CD56-NKG2C+ T cells. Just one sequenced donor of eight was HCMV-seronegative, while seven were seropositive.

Sequenced input: CD4+ T cells sorted from blood. The gene calls are TRBV25-1 and TRBJ2-1; D might be TRBD2 (6 bases). This TCR came from a woman under 30 in good health. The CDR3 reads CASSARLVDEQFF. The CDR3 bases are TGTGCCAGCAGTGCAAGACTAGTTGATGAGCAGTTCTTC.